What follows are 20 T cell receptor beta chains derived from one specimen sequenced in a study of blood T cell repertoires in COVID-19. The assay was immunoSEQ multiplex PCR, and TCRdb's table has in-frame clones only and misses some. The table records approximately 200,000 clones, more than 80% of them present only once. The sequencing input was peripheral blood. Receptor source: an elderly woman with acute or convalescent COVID-19.

V is TRBV28 and J is TRBJ2-7; 7 bases match TRBD2. The junction had 11 bases not matched to a gene; V was cut back by 6 bases and J by 3 bases. The CDR3 totals 15 residues. Germline CDR1 MDHEN, CDR2 SYDVKM. CDR3 sequence reads: CASRYRGGENYEQYF. The CDR3 DNA is TGTGCCAGCAGATACCGTGGGGGGGAGAACTACGAGCAGTACTTC.

The chain's CDR3 is CASAISGLGQPQHF. Written as DNA, the CDR3 is TGTGCTAGTGCGATTTCAGGGTTGGGGCAGCCCCAGCATTTT. The chain employs TRBV12-5 and TRBJ1-5; tentative D call: TRBD1 (5 bases). The CDR3 contains 14 residues. V lost 7 bases to trimming and J lost 7 bases, with 17 bases between them. Germline lookup yields CDR1 LGHNT and CDR2 FRNRAP.

The rearrangement links TRBV7-8 to TRBJ2-7, with 10 bases that match TRBD1. The CDR3 is made up of 16 amino acids. V trimming: 3 bases; J trimming: 3 bases; junction bases outside the gene matches: 8. Germline V gene lookup returns CDR1 SGHVS and CDR2 FQNEAQ. The chain's CDR3 is CASSFNAGQGFYEQYF. Here the CDR3 DNA reads TGTGCCAGCAGCTTTAACGCGGGACAGGGGTTCTACGAGCAGTACTTC.

The chain recombines TRBV19 with TRBJ2-3, with 8 nucleotides matching TRBD2. Trimming took 5 bases from V and 4 from J; bases not matched to a gene: 5. Germline V lookup: CDR1 LNHDA, CDR2 SQIVND (reference sequence). The CDR3 is 14 residues long. CDR3 sequence: CASSLLAAADTQYF. The CDR3 coding sequence is TGTGCCAGTAGTCTACTAGCGGCGGCAGATACGCAGTATTTT.

This chain connects TRBV11-3 to TRBJ1-6; D might be TRBD1 (5 bases). CDR3 length: 15 residues. Germline CDR1 reads SGHNT; CDR2 reads YENEEA. Trimming took 4 bases from V and 7 from J, leaving 14 bases between them. The CDR3 DNA is TGTGCCAGCAGCTCCTACGGGGAGGGGAATTCACCCCTCCACTTT. Amino acid sequence: CASSSYGEGNSPLHF.

The rearrangement uses TRBV7-2 and TRBJ2-7, with a weak D call TRBD1 (5 bases). Germline V gene sequence: CDR1 SGHTA, CDR2 FQGNSA. Trimming left V 5 bases short and J 3 bases short, with 11 bases between. The CDR3 sequence is 13 residues long. CDR3 loop: CASSDRGIYEQYF. For the CDR3, the DNA is TGTGCCAGCAGCGATAGGGGTATCTACGAGCAGTACTTC.

The chain uses TRBV21-1 and TRBJ1-1; the table names TRBD1, a call not compared with the DNA. TRBV21-1 is tagged as a pseudogene. The CDR3 contains 14 residues. For the CDR3, the DNA is TGTGCCAGCAGGAGCAGGGCCGTGAACACTGAAGCTTTCTTT. The encoded protein is CASRSRAVNTEAFF.

This chain links TRBV10-3 with TRBJ2-5; the D gene is possibly TRBD2 (5 bases). V lost 1 base and J 3 bases, leaving 6 bases between the germline ends. Germline-derived CDR1 and CDR2 are ENHRY and SYGVKD. CDR3 size: 13 residues. In DNA form, the CDR3 reads TGTGCCATCAGTGAGTACGGGGAAGAGACCCAGTACTTC. Translated: CAISEYGEETQYF.

The chain links TRBV30 to TRBJ2-7; 7 positions match TRBD1. Germline V CDR1 and CDR2: GTSNPN, SVGIG (reference sequence). There are 14 residues in the CDR3. The V gene end was trimmed by 5 bases and the J gene end by 2 bases; junction bases not matched to a gene: 9. The CDR3 region is CAWVKRDRAYEQYF. CDR3 nucleotide sequence: TGTGCCTGGGTCAAACGGGACAGAGCCTACGAGCAGTACTTC.

This clone showed up just a few times. The rearrangement joins TRBV5-5 to TRBJ2-7; 7 bases are a match to TRBD2. The CDR3 covers 14 residues. The V and J ends lost 0 bases and 5 bases, in that order; junction bases with no gene match: 5. Germline CDR1 and CDR2: SGHKS and YYEKEE (reference sequence). This CDR3 is CASSLEGGSHEQYF. CDR3 coding DNA: TGTGCCAGCAGCTTGGAGGGAGGGTCCCACGAGCAGTACTTC.

The V and J genes are TRBV4-1 and TRBJ2-1; 11 nucleotides align to TRBD2. The CDR3 is 17 residues long. Looked up from germline, CDR1 is MGHRA and CDR2 is YSYEKL. The V and J ends lost 4 bases and 5 bases, in that order; junction bases with no gene match: 10. The CDR3 is CASSPKATSGGDNEQFF. As DNA, the CDR3 is TGCGCCAGCAGCCCAAAAGCCACTAGCGGGGGAGACAATGAGCAGTTCTTC.

This clone was detected ten times or more. The chain employs TRBV29-1 and TRBJ2-2, with D perhaps TRBD1 (5 bases). From germline, CDR1 is SQVTM and CDR2 ANQGSEA. This CDR3 has 13 amino acids. V was clipped by 2 bases and J by 6 bases, with 10 bases between them. In DNA, the CDR3 is TGCAGCGTTGAACAGGGTTTGGCCGGGGAGCTGTTTTTT. As protein: CSVEQGLAGELFF.

The rearrangement joins TRBV21-1 to TRBJ2-5; the table gives TRBD1 as D, unverified against the DNA. TRBV21-1 is termed a pseudogene. CDR3 size: 16 residues. DNA for the CDR3: TGTGCCAGCAGCACACGGGGACAGAAGGGCCAAGAGACCCAGTACTTC. It encodes CASSTRGQKGQETQYF.

This sequence joins TRBV30 and TRBJ1-4, with D perhaps matching TRBD1 (5 bases). Germline loops: CDR1 GTSNPN, CDR2 SVGIG (reference sequence). The ends were cut back, 4 bases at V and 6 bases at J, with 12 bases in the middle. CDR3 length equals 13 residues. The CDR3 sequence: CAWNSQTDEKLFF. The CDR3 DNA reads as TGTGCCTGGAATTCCCAGACAGATGAAAAACTGTTTTTT.

The chain couples TRBV7-9 to TRBJ2-5; 10 bases match TRBD2. The CDR3 sequence is 16 residues long. J gave up 0 bases and V 5 bases, and 6 bases lay outside the gene matches. The germline CDR1 and CDR2 sequences are SEHNR and FQNEAQ (reference sequence). DNA for the CDR3: TGTGCCAGCAGCCCCGGACTAGCGGAGTACCAAGAGACCCAGTACTTC. This translates into CASSPGLAEYQETQYF.

CDR3 DNA: TGTGCCAGCAGCAAAGGGGGACAGGGAAAATATAGCAATCAGCCCCAGCATTTT. Protein product: CASSKGGQGKYSNQPQHF. This chain joins TRBV21-1 and TRBJ1-5; the table's D call, TRBD1, has no DNA check behind it. TRBV21-1 is listed as a pseudogene. There are 18 residues in the CDR3.

The rearrangement links TRBV5-7 to TRBJ1-3, with TRBD1 matching over 7 bases. TRBV5-7 is an open reading frame whose function is uncertain. The ends lost 4 bases at V and 0 bases at J; junction bases unmatched: 7. The CDR3 has 16 amino acids. The CDR3 DNA is TGTGCCAGCAGCGCGGAGGGGGACAGCTCTGGAAACACCATATATTTT. Translated, it gives CASSAEGDSSGNTIYF.

The chain links TRBV4-1 to TRBJ1-1; a possible D gene is TRBD1 (5 bases). The CDR3 is 13 amino acids. The V and J ends lost 6 bases and 5 bases respectively, with 13 bases between them. Germline V CDR1 and CDR2: MGHRA, YSYEKL. In DNA, the CDR3 is TGCGCCAGCAGGGGGCCATTCCGAACTGAAGCTTTCTTT. Amino acids: CASRGPFRTEAFF.

This clone was seen just once. V gene TRBV29-1 combines with J gene TRBJ2-7; tentative D call: TRBD1 (5 bases). CDR1 is SQVTM, CDR2 ANQGSEA, per germline. The CDR3 extends over 14 amino acids. Trimming removed 3 bases at V and 7 bases at J, with 19 bases between. CDR3 region: CSVDVSGQGWEQYF. Here the CDR3 DNA reads TGCAGCGTTGATGTGAGTGGCCAGGGATGGGAGCAGTACTTC.

CDR3 in DNA: TGTGCCACCACACAGGGGACTCCAACTTTTGAAGCTTTCTTT. Its protein is CATTQGTPTFEAFF. The V call is TRBV10-3, the J call TRBJ1-1, with 7 bases aligning to TRBD1. This CDR3 spans 14 amino acids. The V gene's germline CDR1 is ENHRY and CDR2 SYGVKD. V was clipped by 10 bases and J by 7 bases; unmatched bases: 15.